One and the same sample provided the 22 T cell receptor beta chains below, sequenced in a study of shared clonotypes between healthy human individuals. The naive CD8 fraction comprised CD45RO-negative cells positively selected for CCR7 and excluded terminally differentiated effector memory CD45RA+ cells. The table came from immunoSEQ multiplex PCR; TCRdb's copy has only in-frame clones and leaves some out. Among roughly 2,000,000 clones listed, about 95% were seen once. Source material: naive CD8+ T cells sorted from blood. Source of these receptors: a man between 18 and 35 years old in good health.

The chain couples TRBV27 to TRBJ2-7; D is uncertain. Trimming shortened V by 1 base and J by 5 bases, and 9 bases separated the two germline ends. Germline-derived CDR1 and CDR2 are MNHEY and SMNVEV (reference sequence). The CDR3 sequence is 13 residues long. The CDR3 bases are TGTGCCAGCAGTTTATGGCAGGCCCACGAGCAGTACTTC. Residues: CASSLWQAHEQYF.

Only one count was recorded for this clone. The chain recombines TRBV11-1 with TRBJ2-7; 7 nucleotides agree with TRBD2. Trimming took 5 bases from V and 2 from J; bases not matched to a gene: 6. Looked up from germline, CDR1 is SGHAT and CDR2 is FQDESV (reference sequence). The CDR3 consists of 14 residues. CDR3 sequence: CASSNSGEAYEQYF. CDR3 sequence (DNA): TGTGCCAGCAGCAACAGCGGGGAAGCCTACGAGCAGTACTTC.

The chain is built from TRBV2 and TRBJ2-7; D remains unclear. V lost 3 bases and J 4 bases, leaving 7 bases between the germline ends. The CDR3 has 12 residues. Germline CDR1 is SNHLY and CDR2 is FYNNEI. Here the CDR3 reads CASSDDDYEQYF. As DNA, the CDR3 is TGTGCCAGCAGTGACGACGATTACGAGCAGTACTTC.

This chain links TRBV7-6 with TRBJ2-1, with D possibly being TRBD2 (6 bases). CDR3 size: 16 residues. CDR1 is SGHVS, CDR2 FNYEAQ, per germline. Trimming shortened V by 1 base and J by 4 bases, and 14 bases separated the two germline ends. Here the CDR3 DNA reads TGTGCCAGCAGCTTAGAGGCCCGCGGAGGGTACAATGAGCAGTTCTTC. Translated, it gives CASSLEARGGYNEQFF.

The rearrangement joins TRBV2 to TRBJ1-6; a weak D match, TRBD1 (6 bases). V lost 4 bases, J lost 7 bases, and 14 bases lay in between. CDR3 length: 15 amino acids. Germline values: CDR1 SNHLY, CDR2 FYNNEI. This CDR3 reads CASSAFTGLNSPLHF. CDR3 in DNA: TGTGCCAGCAGTGCCTTCACAGGGTTGAATTCACCCCTCCACTTT.

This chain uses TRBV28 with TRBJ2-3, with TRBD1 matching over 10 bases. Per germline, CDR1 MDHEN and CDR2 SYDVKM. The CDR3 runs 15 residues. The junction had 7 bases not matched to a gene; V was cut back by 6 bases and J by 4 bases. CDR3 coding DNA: TGTGCCAGCAGAGGTGACAGGGGGCGCCCAGATACGCAGTATTTT. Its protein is CASRGDRGRPDTQYF.

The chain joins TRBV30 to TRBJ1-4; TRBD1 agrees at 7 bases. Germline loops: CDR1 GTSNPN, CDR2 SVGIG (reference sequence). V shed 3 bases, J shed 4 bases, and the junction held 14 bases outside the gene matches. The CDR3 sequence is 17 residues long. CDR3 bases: TGTGCCTGGAGACCAACTTCCACAGGGGCCTATAATGAAAAACTGTTTTTT. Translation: CAWRPTSTGAYNEKLFF.

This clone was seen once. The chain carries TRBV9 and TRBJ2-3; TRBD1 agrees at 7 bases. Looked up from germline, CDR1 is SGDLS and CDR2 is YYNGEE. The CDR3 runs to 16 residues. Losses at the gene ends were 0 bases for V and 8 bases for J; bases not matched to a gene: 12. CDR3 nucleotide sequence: TGTGCCAGCAGCGTAGAGTGGGGGACAGAGGAAGGTACGCAGTATTTT. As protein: CASSVEWGTEEGTQYF.

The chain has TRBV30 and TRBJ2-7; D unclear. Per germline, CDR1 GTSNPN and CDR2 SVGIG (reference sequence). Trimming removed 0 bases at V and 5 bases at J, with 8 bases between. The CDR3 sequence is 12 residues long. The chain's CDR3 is CAWSVEAHEQYF. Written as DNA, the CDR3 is TGTGCCTGGAGTGTAGAGGCCCACGAGCAGTACTTC.

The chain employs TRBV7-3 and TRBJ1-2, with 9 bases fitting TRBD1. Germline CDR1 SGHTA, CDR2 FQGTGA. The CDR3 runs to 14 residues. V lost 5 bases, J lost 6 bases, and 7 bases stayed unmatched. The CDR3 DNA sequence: TGTGCCAGCAGCCCGGACAGGGGCCTTAATGGCTACACCTTC. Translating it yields CASSPDRGLNGYTF.

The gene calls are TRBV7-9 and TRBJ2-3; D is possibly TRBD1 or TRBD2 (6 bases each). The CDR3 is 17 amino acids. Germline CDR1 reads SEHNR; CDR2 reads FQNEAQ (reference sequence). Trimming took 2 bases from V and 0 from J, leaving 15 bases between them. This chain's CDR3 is CASSLIPGGGSTDTQYF. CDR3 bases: TGTGCCAGCAGCTTAATTCCCGGGGGCGGAAGCACAGATACGCAGTATTTT.

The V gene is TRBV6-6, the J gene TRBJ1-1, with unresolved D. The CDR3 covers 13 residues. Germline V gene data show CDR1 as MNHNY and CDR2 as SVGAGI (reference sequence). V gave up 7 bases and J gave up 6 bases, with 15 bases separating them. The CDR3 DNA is TGTGCCAGCACCGATATCTCTCACGCTGAAGCTTTCTTT. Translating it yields CASTDISHAEAFF.

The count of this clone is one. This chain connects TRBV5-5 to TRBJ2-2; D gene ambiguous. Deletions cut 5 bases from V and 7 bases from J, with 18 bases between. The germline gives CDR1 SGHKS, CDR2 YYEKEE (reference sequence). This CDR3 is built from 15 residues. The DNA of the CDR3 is TGTGCCAGCAGTCTCTCTACCGGGTGGGGCGGGGAGCTGTTTTTT. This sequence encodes CASSLSTGWGGELFF.

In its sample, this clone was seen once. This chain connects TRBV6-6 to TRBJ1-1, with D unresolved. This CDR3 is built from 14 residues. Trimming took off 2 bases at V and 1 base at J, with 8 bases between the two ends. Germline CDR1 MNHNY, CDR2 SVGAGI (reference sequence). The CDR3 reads CASSYDVRNTEAFF. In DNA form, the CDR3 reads TGTGCCAGCAGTTACGATGTGAGGAACACTGAAGCTTTCTTT.

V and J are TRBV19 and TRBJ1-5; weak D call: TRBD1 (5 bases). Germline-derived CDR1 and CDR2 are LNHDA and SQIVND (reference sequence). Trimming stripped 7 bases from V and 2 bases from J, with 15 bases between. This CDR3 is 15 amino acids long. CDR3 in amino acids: CASNLRGDRNQPQHF. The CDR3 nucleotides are TGTGCCAGTAACCTACGTGGGGACCGCAATCAGCCCCAGCATTTT.

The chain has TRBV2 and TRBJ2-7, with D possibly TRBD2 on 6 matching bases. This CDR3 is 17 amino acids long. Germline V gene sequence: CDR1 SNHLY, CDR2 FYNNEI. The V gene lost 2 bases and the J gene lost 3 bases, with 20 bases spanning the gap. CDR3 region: CASSEFTANSGYYEQYF. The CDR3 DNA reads TGTGCCAGCAGTGAATTTACGGCGAATAGCGGATACTACGAGCAGTACTTC.

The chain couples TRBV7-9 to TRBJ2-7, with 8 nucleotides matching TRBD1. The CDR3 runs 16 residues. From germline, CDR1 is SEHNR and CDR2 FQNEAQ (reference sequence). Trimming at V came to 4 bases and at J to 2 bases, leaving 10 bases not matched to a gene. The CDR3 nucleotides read TGTGCCAGCAGCTCAGAGCCGGACAGGGCGACCTACGAGCAGTACTTC. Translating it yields CASSSEPDRATYEQYF.

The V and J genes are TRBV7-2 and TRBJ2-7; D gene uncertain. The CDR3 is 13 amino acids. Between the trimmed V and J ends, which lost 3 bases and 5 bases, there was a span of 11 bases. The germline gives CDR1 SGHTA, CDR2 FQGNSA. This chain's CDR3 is CASSFLWLDEQYF. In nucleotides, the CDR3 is TGTGCCAGCAGCTTCCTGTGGCTCGACGAGCAGTACTTC.

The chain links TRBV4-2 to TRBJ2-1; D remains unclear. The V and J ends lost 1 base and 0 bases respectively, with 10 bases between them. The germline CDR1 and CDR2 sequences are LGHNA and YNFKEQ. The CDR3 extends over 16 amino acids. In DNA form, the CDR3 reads TGTGCCAGCAGCCAAGCATACGAAAGCTCCTACAATGAGCAGTTCTTC. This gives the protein CASSQAYESSYNEQFF.

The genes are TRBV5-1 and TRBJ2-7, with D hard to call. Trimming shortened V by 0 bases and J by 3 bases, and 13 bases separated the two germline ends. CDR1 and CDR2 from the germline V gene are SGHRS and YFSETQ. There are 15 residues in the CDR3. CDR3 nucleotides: TGCGCCAGCAGCTTGGCCCCCCCAAATGTCTACGAGCAGTACTTC. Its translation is CASSLAPPNVYEQYF.

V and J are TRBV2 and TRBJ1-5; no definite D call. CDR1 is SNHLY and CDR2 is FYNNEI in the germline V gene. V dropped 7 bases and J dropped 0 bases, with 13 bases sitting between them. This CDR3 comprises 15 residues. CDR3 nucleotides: TGTGCCAGCACCGAAGGGCAGCATAGCAATCAGCCCCAGCATTTT. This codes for CASTEGQHSNQPQHF.

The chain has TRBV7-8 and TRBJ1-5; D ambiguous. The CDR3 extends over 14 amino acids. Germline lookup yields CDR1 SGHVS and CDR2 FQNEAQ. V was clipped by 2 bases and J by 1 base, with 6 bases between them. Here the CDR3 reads CASSLRASNQPQHF. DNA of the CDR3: TGTGCCAGCAGCTTACGGGCCAGCAATCAGCCCCAGCATTTT.